This entry is about one T cell receptor (beta chain). The target antigen is unknown. The data originate from a study of T cells in Graves' hyperthyroidism and ophthalmopathy. Among the patients, aged 18 to 65, hyperthyroidism was newly diagnosed and had lasted under 2 months. With V trimmed by 2 bases and J by 4 bases, 9 bases remained unmatched. The CDR3 has 17 amino acids. Germline lookup yields CDR1 LGHDT and CDR2 YNNKEL (reference sequence). Authors of the study amplified TCR beta CDR3 regions from RNA transcripts. During a first-round RT-PCR of the TCR CDR3, the HTBI primer set was used. Each CDR3 protein is one row after TCRdb ran MiXCR on the multiplex PCR reads. The table shows around 690,000 distinct CDR3 sequences, with 15% to 20% occurring only once. Findings of the study overall: A model of 13 V-J pairs discriminated ophthalmopathy from stable hyperthyroidism.

Material: blood. This clonotype originated in a man aged 50-59 years with Graves' hyperthyroidism. V is TRBV3-1 and J is TRBJ2-1, with 9 bases that match TRBD2. This CDR3 is CASSQLLAGARYNEQFF. For the CDR3, the DNA is TGTGCCAGCAGCCAACTATTAGCGGGAGCGCGGTACAATGAGCAGTTCTTC.